These T cell receptor beta chains were read from a single sample in a study of T cell responses to AZD1222 COVID-19 vaccine. Clones were read by immunoSEQ multiplex PCR, and TCRdb kept only the in-frame ones, dropping some. The sample contains 100,000 to 150,000 clones, roughly 92% of which appear only once. Sequencing used peripheral blood, obtained 28 days after the second AZD1222 dose. These receptors were obtained from an adult who received the AZD1222 COVID-19 vaccine. Each CDR3 is given with its conserved first and last residue. D genes are given only for firm matches. Not every row has a clone size; where given, it reads once, few, many or a size class.

>TRBV5-1|-|-|13|TRBJ2-5
TGCGCCAGCAGCCCGGGGGGCAGGGAGACCCAGTACTTC
CASSPGGRETQYF
>TRBV5-1|-|-|15|TRBJ1-6
TGCGCCAGCAGCCCCCCTGGGGCTGGTAATTCACCCCTCCACTTT
CASSPPGAGNSPLHF
>TRBV28|-|-|15|TRBJ1-5
TGTGCCAGCAGTTTATCGCAGTCTAGCAATCAGCCCCAGCATTTT
CASSLSQSSNQPQHF
>TRBV7-2|-|-|13|TRBJ1-6
TGTGCCAGCAGCTTACCCCCCAATTCACCCCTCCACTTT
CASSLPPNSPLHF
>TRBV4-2|-|-|18|TRBJ2-6
TGTGCCAGCAGCCAAGAGCCCAGCCGAATCTCTGGGGCCAACGTCCTGACTTTC
CASSQEPSRISGANVLTF
>TRBV18|-|once|14|TRBJ1-3
TGTGCCAGCTCACCCGGGACGGATGGAAACACCATATATTTT
CASSPGTDGNTIYF
>TRBV18|TRBD1|-|16|TRBJ1-3
TGTGCCAGCTCACCTATGGGACAGGGCTCTGGAAACACCATATATTTT
CASSPMGQGSGNTIYF
>TRBV6-5|TRBD1|-|14|TRBJ1-4
TGTGCCAGCAAGGTACAGGGGTATAATGAAAAACTGTTTTTT
CASKVQGYNEKLFF
>TRBV9|-|-|17|TRBJ2-2
TGTGCCAGCAGCTCTCCTCGGACACGGCGAAACACCGGGGAGCTGTTTTTT
CASSSPRTRRNTGELFF
>TRBV2|TRBD1|-|13|TRBJ2-1
TGTGCCAGCGGACGGGACAGGGAAAGTGTGCAGTTCTTC
CASGRDRESVQFF
>TRBV7-3|TRBD1|once|14|TRBJ1-1
TGTGCCAGCAGCCTTGGGACAGCGAACACTGAAGCTTTCTTT
CASSLGTANTEAFF
>TRBV19|TRBD1|once|13|TRBJ2-1
TGTGCCAGTAGCCCAGTGACAGGGTCAAGGGAGTTCTTC
CASSPVTGSREFF
>TRBV7-2|TRBD2|-|16|TRBJ2-3
TGTGCCAGCAGCTTAGCGATTAGCGGGCGTACAGATACGCAGTATTTT
CASSLAISGRTDTQYF
>TRBV30|TRBD1|-|13|TRBJ1-5
TGTGCCTGGAGTAGACAGGGTGGTCAGCCCCAGCATTTT
CAWSRQGGQPQHF
>TRBV7-2|-|once|15|TRBJ2-7
TGTGCCAGCAGCTTACGAGGAGGGTGGGCCTTCGAGCAGTACTTC
CASSLRGGWAFEQYF
>TRBV18|TRBD1|few|14|TRBJ1-1
TGTGCCAGCTCATCCCAGGGGGCGCAGACTGAAGCTTTCTTT
CASSSQGAQTEAFF
>TRBV5-1|-|-|14|TRBJ1-3
TGCGCCAGCAGCTTGGCTTCAGGGGCAAACACCATATATTTT
CASSLASGANTIYF
>TRBV28|-|-|13|TRBJ1-3
TGTGCCAGCAGTACAAGACAGGCAGACACCATATATTTT
CASSTRQADTIYF
>TRBV2|-|-|14|TRBJ1-5
TGTGCCAGCAGTCTACTCAGGGATAATCAGCCCCAGCATTTT
CASSLLRDNQPQHF
>TRBV29-1|TRBD2|-|13|TRBJ2-1
TGCAGCGTTCGGACGGGAGGGGGAGATGAGCAGTTCTTC
CSVRTGGGDEQFF
>TRBV12-3/TRBV12-4|-|-|13|TRBJ1-2
TGTGCCAGCAGGTACCACAGGGCGGAAGGCTACACCTTC
CASRYHRAEGYTF
>TRBV20-1|TRBD2|-|16|TRBJ2-2
TGCAGTGCTAGTATTGCGGGGGGGCGTTTACCCGGGGAGCTGTTTTTT
CSASIAGGRLPGELFF
>TRBV9|TRBD2|-|15|TRBJ2-7
TGTGCCAGCAGCGTGAGGACTAGCGGGAGGGACGAGCAGTACTTC
CASSVRTSGRDEQYF
>TRBV7-9|-|once|12|TRBJ2-1
TGTGCCAGCAGCTTAGGGAACGGTGAGCAGTTCTTC
CASSLGNGEQFF
>TRBV11-1|-|-|14|TRBJ2-2
TGTGCCAGCAGCCGTTCACCAGGCACCGGGGAGCTGTTTTTT
CASSRSPGTGELFF
>TRBV5-4|TRBD2|-|15|TRBJ2-7
TGTGCCAGCAGCTTGGCCGGGGGGACTAGCTACGAGCAGTACTTC
CASSLAGGTSYEQYF
>TRBV29-1|-|-|11|TRBJ2-1
TGCAGCGTTGGTCAAGCTAATGAGCAGTTCTTC
CSVGQANEQFF
>TRBV7-9|-|once|11|TRBJ2-7
TGTGCCAGCAGCTTAAATTACGAGCAGTACTTC
CASSLNYEQYF
>TRBV5-1|TRBD1|few|15|TRBJ2-7
TGCGCCAGCAGCCCCTACCCAGGGGGTCCGGACGAGCAGTACTTC
CASSPYPGGPDEQYF
>TRBV7-9|TRBD1|-|13|TRBJ2-7
TGTGCCAGCAGCTCCGACAGGGGCCACGAGCAGTACTTC
CASSSDRGHEQYF
>TRBV4-2|-|-|15|TRBJ2-6
TGTGCCAGCAGCCAAGATCAAAGGGGGGCCAACGTCCTGACTTTC
CASSQDQRGANVLTF
>TRBV7-9|-|-|14|TRBJ1-1
TGTGCCAGCAGCGTGGGCCTCAGGGGCACTGAAGCTTTCTTT
CASSVGLRGTEAFF
>TRBV18|-|-|12|TRBJ1-2
TGTGCCAGCTCCGACGGAAACTATGGCTACACCTTC
CASSDGNYGYTF
>TRBV4-3|-|once|15|TRBJ2-1
TGCGCCAGCAGCCAAGGGGTAGCGCTAGGGAATGAGCAGTTCTTC
CASSQGVALGNEQFF
>TRBV10-1|TRBD1|-|12|TRBJ1-4
TGCGCCAGCGTACCCGGACAGGGAAATCTGTTTTTT
CASVPGQGNLFF
>TRBV23-1|-|-|12|TRBJ2-2
TGCGCCAGCAGACTAAAGGGTCCGGGAGCTGTTTTT
CASRLKGPGAVF
>TRBV7-3|-|once|13|TRBJ1-3
TGTGCCAGCGGCGCAGACTCTGGAAACACCATATATTTT
CASGADSGNTIYF